This TCR beta chain derives from a study of shared clonotypes between healthy human individuals. General study findings and limits: Rarefaction demonstrated incomplete sorted-subset sequencing despite large depth. Clonotypes which were not shared had lower generation probabilities than clonotypes that all four donors shared.

This CDR3 spans 14 amino acids. Germline CDR1 MDHEN, CDR2 SYDVKM. V lost 6 bases and J 2 bases, leaving 11 bases between the germline ends. Produced via immunoSEQ multiplex PCR; TCRdb's table is partial and in-frame only. Here the sample spans 900,000 to 1,200,000 clones, approximately 80% being singletons. Notes on this clone: Its antigen is not identified. Other DNA variants within this sample encode the same CDR3.

The sequencing input was memory CD4+ T cells from PBMCs. As for subset: CD45RA-negative fraction. V gene TRBV28 combines with J gene TRBJ1-5; D not certain. The origin of this receptor is a man between 18 and 29 years old in good health. Some clones in this sample may be carry-over from other donors' samples. The CDR3 DNA reads as TGTGCCAGCAGCCTTCCCGGGGGCAATCAGCCCCAGCATTTT. The encoded protein is CASSLPGGNQPQHF.